Listed here are 26 T cell receptor beta chains from one sample, sequenced in a study of cytomegalovirus exposure and HLA in healthy donors. Primers: 60 Vbeta forward and 13 Jbeta reverse. Sequenced by immunoSEQ multiplex PCR; TCRdb stores in-frame clones only, minus some. The sample records 150,000 to 200,000 clones, roughly 78% being singletons. The sequenced sample consisted of PBMCs. These receptors all stem from a man aged 35-49 years in good health and CMV-seropositive.

DNA of the CDR3: TGTGCCAGCAGTGACTTGCCGGGGTGGGGCACAGATACGCAGTATTTT. It yields the protein CASSDLPGWGTDTQYF. The rearrangement links TRBV6-4 to TRBJ2-3, with D possibly TRBD2 on 5 matching bases. The V gene's germline CDR1 is MRHNA and CDR2 SNTAGT. The germline V and J ends were trimmed by 1 base and 1 base, with 12 bases remaining between them. CDR3 length: 16 residues.

J is TRBJ2-7 and V is TRBV11-1; TRBD2 matches 7 bases. The CDR3 is 15 residues long. Germline lookup yields CDR1 SGHAT and CDR2 FQDESV (reference sequence). The J segment lost 2 bases and the V segment lost 5 bases, leaving 9 bases of the junction unmatched. CDR3 protein: CASSPRERGTYEQYF. The CDR3 DNA sequence: TGTGCCAGCAGCCCCCGAGAGCGGGGCACCTACGAGCAGTACTTC. Variable domain in full (rest from reference TRBV11-1 and TRBJ2-7): EAEVAQSPRYKITEKSQAVAFWCDPISGHATLYWYRQILGQGPELLVQFQDESVVDDSQLPKDRFSAERLKGVDSTLKIQPAELGDSAMYLCASSPRERGTYEQYFGPGTRLTVT.

The chain joins TRBV2 to TRBJ2-3; D possibly corresponds to TRBD2 (7 bases). CDR1 and CDR2 from the germline V gene are SNHLY and FYNNEI. There are 15 residues in the CDR3. V shed 4 bases and J shed 1 base, with 12 bases lying between them. The CDR3 is CASSVGGGGTDTQYF. The CDR3 bases are TGTGCCAGCAGTGTAGGGGGGGGAGGCACAGATACGCAGTATTTT. Looking up the rest from reference TRBV2 and TRBJ2-3 gives the full variable domain: EPEVTQTPSHQVTQMGQEVILRCVPISNHLYFYWYRQILGQKVEFLVSFYNNEISEKSEIFDDQFSVERPDGSNFTLKIRSTKLEDSAMYFCASSVGGGGTDTQYFGPGTRLTVL.

CDR3 protein: CASSLADSFTYEQYF. CDR3 in DNA: TGTGCCAGCAGCTTAGCGGACAGTTTTACCTACGAGCAGTACTTC. This chain joins TRBV7-8 and TRBJ2-7; possibly TRBD1 for D (6 bases). Germline V gives CDR1 SGHVS, CDR2 FQNEAQ. V lost 0 bases, J lost 2 bases, and 11 bases lay in between. The CDR3 spans 15 residues.

This chain uses TRBV13 with TRBJ1-4; 10 bases line up with TRBD1. This CDR3 is 14 amino acids long. V was clipped by 5 bases and J by 8 bases; unmatched bases: 5. Germline lookup yields CDR1 PRHDT and CDR2 FYEKMQ (reference sequence). The CDR3 sequence is CASSPGTGEEKLFF. DNA for the CDR3: TGTGCCAGCAGCCCCGGGACAGGGGAAGAAAAACTGTTTTTT.

As regards this clone: The junction shows a germline mismatch at one end, possibly a read error. The V gene is TRBV6-1, the J gene TRBJ2-7; 7 bases map to TRBD1. Germline CDR1 is MNHNS and CDR2 is SASEGT. The CDR3 is made up of 12 amino acids. The CDR3 loop reads CASDRVSYERYF. CDR3 coding DNA: TGTGCCAGCGACAGGGTCTCCTACGAGCGGTACTTC.

This sequence joins TRBV10-3 and TRBJ1-2; D ambiguous. Per germline, CDR1 ENHRY and CDR2 SYGVKD. This CDR3 is 13 amino acids long. V was cut by 2 bases and J by 8 bases, with 12 bases left in between. This CDR3 reads CAISEGGTGGYTF. For the CDR3, the DNA is TGTGCCATCAGTGAGGGCGGAACCGGGGGCTACACCTTC.

The chain combines TRBV6-5 with TRBJ2-7; a weak D match, TRBD2 (5 bases). The CDR3 is 14 residues long. Germline V gives CDR1 MNHEY, CDR2 SVGAGI. V lost 6 bases, J lost 3 bases, and 15 bases lay in between. The CDR3 protein is CASSRTGFHYEQYF. The DNA for the CDR3 is TGTGCCAGCAGCCGTACGGGGTTCCACTACGAGCAGTACTTC.

This sequence joins TRBV7-9 and TRBJ2-1; 9 positions agree with TRBD1. V gave up 5 bases and J gave up 8 bases; unmatched junction bases: 10. Germline V gene data show CDR1 as SEHNR and CDR2 as FQNEAQ (reference sequence). The length of the CDR3 is 15 residues. The CDR3 DNA reads as TGTGCCAGCAGCCCTAAGCGGCGACAGGGGGATGAGCAGTTCTTC. It translates to CASSPKRRQGDEQFF. Based on the CDR3 plus reference TRBV7-9 and TRBJ2-1, the full variable domain is DTGVSQNPRHKITKRGQNVTFRCDPISEHNRLYWYRQTLGQGPEFLTYFQNEAQLEKSRLLSDRFSAERPKGSFSTLEIQRTEQGDSAMYLCASSPKRRQGDEQFFGPGTRLTVL.

This clone was picked up a small number of times. This chain links TRBV25-1 with TRBJ2-2; possibly TRBD1 for D (6 bases). Germline CDR1 and CDR2: MGHDK and SYGVNS. V lost 4 bases to trimming and J lost 8 bases, with 23 bases between them. The CDR3 has 17 amino acids. The CDR3 DNA sequence: TGTGCCAGCAGTGCCTCCTGGGGATTGGGGGCCGGTGGGGAGCTGTTTTTT. It codes for CASSASWGLGAGGELFF.

CDR3 sequence: CASSPNRVPYEQYF. Here the CDR3 DNA reads TGCGCCAGCAGCCCGAACAGGGTCCCCTACGAGCAGTACTTC. This sequence joins TRBV5-1 and TRBJ2-7, with a tentative D call TRBD1 (6 bases). Trimming stripped 4 bases from V and 2 bases from J, with 13 bases between. This CDR3 is 14 amino acids long. The germline CDR1 and CDR2 sequences are SGHRS and YFSETQ.

V gene TRBV7-9 combines with J gene TRBJ1-1; perhaps TRBD1 as D (5 bases). Germline V gene lookup returns CDR1 SEHNR and CDR2 FQNEAQ (reference sequence). This CDR3 comprises 14 residues. V was pared by 5 bases and J by 0 bases, with 10 bases between. The CDR3 spells CASSGRQLNTEAFF. The CDR3 DNA sequence: TGTGCCAGCAGCGGCCGACAGCTGAACACTGAAGCTTTCTTT.

The rearrangement uses TRBV30 and TRBJ2-7; D is perhaps TRBD2 (6 bases). The germline gives CDR1 GTSNPN, CDR2 SVGIG (reference sequence). The CDR3 is made up of 15 amino acids. V was pared by 2 bases and J by 3 bases, with 17 bases between. The CDR3 region has the DNA TGTGCCTGGAGTTGGTTAGGAGGGGACCTCTACGAGCAGTACTTC. Protein: CAWSWLGGDLYEQYF.

V is TRBV6-6 and J is TRBJ1-5; possibly TRBD1 for D (5 bases). The CDR3 is made up of 15 amino acids. The V and J ends lost 0 bases and 3 bases respectively, with 9 bases between them. CDR1 MNHNY and CDR2 SVGAGI come from the germline V gene (reference sequence). The CDR3 loop reads CASSYSGADNQPQHF. Written as DNA, the CDR3 is TGTGCCAGCAGTTACTCAGGGGCAGACAATCAGCCCCAGCATTTT.

This clone was detected a few times. V usage is TRBV18 and J usage is TRBJ1-1, with 9 bases lining up with TRBD1. V lost 3 bases, J lost 11 bases, and 7 bases stayed unmatched. The CDR3 length is 13 residues. Germline V gives CDR1 KGHSH, CDR2 LQKENI. The CDR3 protein is CASSPTGGDFAFF. DNA for the CDR3: TGTGCCAGCTCACCTACAGGGGGCGATTTCGCTTTCTTT.

The J gene is TRBJ1-2, the V gene TRBV14; a possible D gene is TRBD1 (5 bases). Trimming stripped 4 bases from V and 4 bases from J, with 16 bases between. The CDR3 consists of 15 residues. From germline, CDR1 is SGHDN and CDR2 FVKESK. The CDR3: CASSRVGGFGYGYTF. The DNA of the CDR3 is TGTGCCAGCAGCCGTGTTGGGGGGTTTGGCTATGGCTACACCTTC.

The gene calls are TRBV27 and TRBJ2-7, with a weak D call TRBD1 (7 bases). V lost 6 bases and J 0 bases, leaving 12 bases between the germline ends. Germline V gives CDR1 MNHEY, CDR2 SMNVEV (reference sequence). The CDR3 sequence is 14 residues long. CDR3 loop: CASRGGQVSYEQYF. The CDR3 DNA is TGTGCCAGCAGGGGAGGACAGGTCTCCTACGAGCAGTACTTC.

The chain couples TRBV6-1 to TRBJ1-5; perhaps TRBD1 as D (6 bases). CDR3 length equals 13 residues. V lost 6 bases and J 7 bases, leaving 13 bases between the germline ends. Germline V gene sequence: CDR1 MNHNS, CDR2 SASEGT. CDR3: CASRTSGGQPQHF. DNA for the CDR3: TGTGCCAGCAGGACGTCTGGGGGCCAGCCCCAGCATTTT.

J is TRBJ1-5 and V is TRBV6-5, with D possibly TRBD1 on 5 matching bases. This CDR3 has 13 residues. Germline V gene lookup returns CDR1 MNHEY and CDR2 SVGAGI. Trimming pared 8 bases from V and 0 bases from J, leaving 8 bases between. Here the CDR3 reads CASGRDSNQPQHF. CDR3 DNA: TGTGCCAGCGGCAGGGATAGCAATCAGCCCCAGCATTTT.

DNA of the CDR3: TGTGCCAGCAGTTTAGACAGCTACAATGAGCAGTTCTTC. It translates to CASSLDSYNEQFF. The rearrangement links TRBV27 to TRBJ2-1; possibly TRBD1 for D (5 bases). The ends were cut back, 2 bases at V and 3 bases at J, with 5 bases in the middle. The CDR3 consists of 13 residues. Germline-derived CDR1 and CDR2 are MNHEY and SMNVEV (reference sequence).

This rearrangement joins TRBV6-5 to TRBJ1-4; 7 nucleotides agree with TRBD1. This CDR3 has 14 amino acids. From germline, CDR1 is MNHEY and CDR2 SVGAGI. V lost 4 bases to trimming and J lost 7 bases; unmatched junction nucleotides: 6. CDR3 protein: CASSLEGASEKLFF. CDR3 sequence (DNA): TGTGCCAGCAGTTTGGAGGGGGCGAGTGAAAAACTGTTTTTT.

This chain links TRBV6-5 with TRBJ2-7; D remains ambiguous. The germline CDR1 and CDR2 sequences are MNHEY and SVGAGI. V was trimmed by 9 bases and J by 3 bases, leaving 6 bases between them. The CDR3 spans 10 residues. The CDR3 nucleotides are TGTGCCAGTGGGCTCTACGAGCAGTACTTC. Translated, it gives CASGLYEQYF.

This chain joins TRBV19 and TRBJ1-5; TRBD1 aligns across 7 bases. Germline CDR1 and CDR2: LNHDA and SQIVND (reference sequence). The CDR3 runs 13 residues. V gave up 5 bases and J gave up 10 bases; unmatched junction bases: 8. The DNA of the CDR3 is TGTGCCAGTAGTCCACTCACAGGGGAACCCCAGCATTTT. It yields the protein CASSPLTGEPQHF.

V is TRBV7-6 and J is TRBJ1-4; D is unclear. V was clipped by 3 bases and J by 7 bases, with 15 bases between them. CDR3 length: 15 amino acids. CDR1 SGHVS and CDR2 FNYEAQ come from the germline V gene. CDR3 nucleotide sequence: TGTGCCAGCAGCTTGGAGGCGGGCGTCGGTGAAAAACTGTTTTTT. It codes for CASSLEAGVGEKLFF. Full variable domain (outside the CDR3, taken from reference TRBV7-6 and TRBJ1-4): GAGVSQSPRYKVTKRGQDVALRCDPISGHVSLYWYRQALGQGPEFLTYFNYEAQQDKSGLPNDRFSAERPEGSISTLTIQRTEQRDSAMYRCASSLEAGVGEKLFFGSGTQLSVL.

This chain links TRBV18 with TRBJ1-2; 7 bases are a match to TRBD1. The germline V gene encodes CDR1 KGHSH and CDR2 LQKENI. The CDR3 has 14 residues. V shed 3 bases and J 2 bases; nucleotides not matched to a gene: 3. The CDR3 nucleotides read TGTGCCAGCTCACCCGGACAGGTGAACTATGGCTACACCTTC. Translating gives CASSPGQVNYGYTF. The whole variable domain, remainder taken from reference TRBV18 and TRBJ1-2, is NAGVMQNPRHLVRRRGQEARLRCSPMKGHSHVYWYRQLPEEGLKFMVYLQKENIIDESGMPKERFSAEFPKEGPSILRIQQVVRGDSAAYFCASSPGQVNYGYTFGSGTRLTVV.

DNA of the CDR3: TGCAGCGTCCTCGGGGTAGCAGAGACCCAGTACTTC. Amino acid sequence: CSVLGVAETQYF. The chain combines TRBV29-1 with TRBJ2-5, with D perhaps TRBD2 (5 bases). The CDR3 sequence is 12 residues long. The germline gives CDR1 SQVTM, CDR2 ANQGSEA. Deletions cut 6 bases from V and 4 bases from J, with 12 bases between.